The T cell receptor beta chain under discussion was sequenced for a study of T cell repertoires in cytomegalovirus infection. Study background: Well-studied HLA-B-restricted CMV epitopes were used in the study alongside recently identified HLA-C-restricted ones. Public signatures in TCR beta pointed to CMV infection and matching HLA type. Study outcomes and limitations: CMV carriers having the relevant HLA were flagged by cumulative public TCR beta family frequency. Clonotype analysis showed dominance of the ex vivo response by HLA-C-restricted CMV-specific TCR beta clonotypes.

The CDR3 loop spans 13 amino acids. The V gene lost 1 base and the J gene lost 8 bases, with 11 bases spanning the gap. From germline, CDR1 is SGHVS and CDR2 FNYEAQ. TCRdb re-called the reads through MiXCR, storing one row per CDR3 protein. Of some 800,000 distinct CDR3 sequences in the sample, around a third were seen once. Ten or more counts support this clonotype. Antigen specificity is unknown. The chain carries TRBV7-6 and TRBJ1-1, with D perhaps matching TRBD1 (5 bases). This receptor was obtained from a human donor in good health (CMV status not recorded). Some clones in this sample may be carry-over from other donors' samples. The sequenced sample was cultured CD8+ T cells from PBMCs, obtained from culture after CMV antigen stimulation. The CDR3 DNA follows: TGTGCCAGCAGCTTAGTTGCTTACAGGGAAGCTTTCTTT. Protein sequence: CASSLVAYREAFF.